The sequence of this T cell receptor (beta chain) was determined in a study of blood T cells in healthy people across ages. The CDR3 contains 12 residues. V was clipped by 3 bases and J by 4 bases, with 8 bases between them. The germline V gene has CDR1 DFQATT and CDR2 SNEGSKA (reference sequence). Regarding the study as a whole: It was found that TCR beta diversity correlated strongly with the percentage of naive T cells.

On this clonotype: As yet, its antigen is unknown.

Using a J-beta primer mix together with a sample-barcoded 5' primer, a second PCR was run for about 6 to 12 cycles. Each CDR3 protein is one row after TCRdb ran MiXCR on the 5' RACE reads. In the table there are hundreds of thousands of distinct CDR3 sequences, under 55% of which are singletons. The J gene is TRBJ2-3, the V gene TRBV20-1; D possibly corresponds to TRBD2 (5 bases). This clonotype originated in an elderly man in good health. The sample comprised blood. CDR3 amino acids: CSARTIPDTQYF. CDR3 DNA sequence: TGCAGTGCTAGGACTATCCCAGATACGCAGTATTTT.